Listed here are 30 T cell receptor beta chains from one sample, sequenced in a study of T cell changes during pregnancy in multiple sclerosis. Clones were read by immunoSEQ multiplex PCR, and TCRdb kept only the in-frame ones, dropping some. Among around 50,000 clones listed, approximately 95% were seen once. The sequenced sample was CD8+ T cells from peripheral blood mononuclear cells, obtained in the first trimester of pregnancy. Receptors originate from a female donor with multiple sclerosis, enrolled in a pregnancy study.

CDR3: CASSISASGFSYEQYF. In nucleotides, the CDR3 is TGTGCCAGTAGTATTTCAGCTAGCGGATTCTCCTACGAGCAGTACTTC. This chain links TRBV19 with TRBJ2-7; 7 nucleotides agree with TRBD2. Germline CDR1 reads LNHDA; CDR2 reads SQIVND (reference sequence). The CDR3 covers 16 residues. V shed 3 bases, J shed 0 bases, and the junction held 8 bases outside the gene matches.

The chain carries TRBV19 and TRBJ2-7; 10 bases align to TRBD2. Germline loops: CDR1 LNHDA, CDR2 SQIVND (reference sequence). With V trimmed by 3 bases and J by 3 bases, 8 bases remained unmatched. This CDR3 has 16 amino acids. The CDR3 nucleotides read TGTGCCAGTAGTATGGGTTCTAGCGGGAGCATCTACGAGCAGTACTTC. Translating gives CASSMGSSGSIYEQYF. The full variable domain, completed using reference TRBV19 and TRBJ2-7, is DGGITQSPKYLFRKEGQNVTLSCEQNLNHDAMYWYRQDPGQGLRLIYYSQIVNDFQKGDIAEGYSVSREKKESFPLTVTSAQKNPTAFYLCASSMGSSGSIYEQYFGPGTRLTVT.

V gene TRBV19 combines with J gene TRBJ2-7; weak D call: TRBD1 (5 bases). The V and J ends lost 1 base and 3 bases respectively, with 10 bases between them. The CDR3 sequence is 14 residues long. Per germline, CDR1 LNHDA and CDR2 SQIVND (reference sequence). In nucleotides, the CDR3 is TGTGCCAGTAGTATAGCCGGCAGGGTCTACGAGCAGTACTTC. Encoded protein: CASSIAGRVYEQYF.

V usage is TRBV7-6 and J usage is TRBJ1-2; D may be TRBD1 (6 bases). This CDR3 has 16 amino acids. The germline V gene has CDR1 SGHVS and CDR2 FNYEAQ. The ends were cut back, 5 bases at V and 5 bases at J, with 21 bases in the middle. The CDR3 DNA reads as TGTGCCAGCAGCCAAAGCCCAGGGGACCTTCCTTATGGCTACACCTTC. This encodes CASSQSPGDLPYGYTF. Complete variable domain (other parts from reference TRBV7-6 and TRBJ1-2): GAGVSQSPRYKVTKRGQDVALRCDPISGHVSLYWYRQALGQGPEFLTYFNYEAQQDKSGLPNDRFSAERPEGSISTLTIQRTEQRDSAMYRCASSQSPGDLPYGYTFGSGTRLTVV.

The rearrangement uses TRBV6-1 and TRBJ2-2; 8 bases match TRBD1. Germline loops: CDR1 MNHNS, CDR2 SASEGT. CDR3 length: 12 residues. V trimming: 10 bases; J trimming: 7 bases; junction bases outside the gene matches: 5. CDR3 region: CATDRGDGELFF. In nucleotides, the CDR3 is TGTGCCACCGACAGGGGTGACGGGGAGCTGTTTTTT.

The chain carries TRBV30 and TRBJ2-7; D perhaps matches TRBD1 (5 bases). Germline loops: CDR1 GTSNPN, CDR2 SVGIG (reference sequence). The CDR3 spans 13 residues. V was shortened by 0 bases and J by 3 bases, with 9 bases between the two germline ends. CDR3 in DNA: TGTGCCTGGAGTGTTATGCAGGGCTACGAGCAGTACTTC. Residues: CAWSVMQGYEQYF.

The rearrangement joins TRBV10-2 to TRBJ2-7, with D maybe TRBD2 (6 bases). V dropped 2 bases and J dropped 2 bases, with 10 bases sitting between them. This CDR3 spans 14 amino acids. Germline-derived CDR1 and CDR2 are WSHSY and SAAADI. In nucleotides, the CDR3 is TGCGCCAGCAGTGAGGGGGAGGTCACCTACGAGCAGTACTTC. It specifies CASSEGEVTYEQYF.

The table lists this clone with a count of one. The chain is built from TRBV27 and TRBJ2-3; the match to TRBD2 covers 9 bases. The CDR3 covers 15 residues. V was pared by 6 bases and J by 1 base, with 5 bases of the junction left unmatched. In germline, CDR1 is MNHEY, CDR2 SMNVEV (reference sequence). DNA for the CDR3: TGTGCCAGCAGCCCCGTAGCGGGAGGCACAGATACGCAGTATTTT. Protein: CASSPVAGGTDTQYF.

This clone was recorded once. The V call is TRBV5-6, the J call TRBJ2-7; 11 bases map to TRBD1. Trimming took 2 bases from V and 7 from J; bases not matched to a gene: 5. The CDR3 spans 14 residues. Per germline, CDR1 SGHDT and CDR2 YYEEEE. CDR3 loop: CASSFGTGGREQYF. DNA of the CDR3: TGTGCCAGCAGCTTTGGGACAGGGGGTAGGGAGCAGTACTTC.

The chain employs TRBV5-4 and TRBJ2-1; 11 bases are shared with TRBD2. Losses at the gene ends were 4 bases for V and 5 bases for J; bases not matched to a gene: 8. This CDR3 is built from 16 residues. Per germline, CDR1 SGHNT and CDR2 YYREEE (reference sequence). The CDR3 sequence is CASSDSGTSGHNEQFF. CDR3 bases: TGTGCCAGCAGCGACTCCGGGACTAGCGGCCACAATGAGCAGTTCTTC.

The rearrangement links TRBV25-1 to TRBJ2-7; 11 bases are shared with TRBD2. Trimming took 5 bases from V and 5 from J; bases not matched to a gene: 8. The CDR3 spans 15 residues. Germline V lookup: CDR1 MGHDK, CDR2 SYGVNS. In nucleotides, the CDR3 is TGTGCCAGCAGTCCGTTAGCGGGAGGGAGCCACGAGCAGTACTTC. It specifies CASSPLAGGSHEQYF.

The CDR3: CASSKSLTSGQYEQYF. CDR3 in DNA: TGTGCCAGCAGCAAATCCCTGACTAGCGGGCAGTACGAGCAGTACTTC. The rearrangement uses TRBV7-2 and TRBJ2-7, with 10 nucleotides matching TRBD2. The junction had 11 bases not matched to a gene; V was cut back by 5 bases and J by 4 bases. CDR3 length: 16 amino acids. In germline, CDR1 is SGHTA, CDR2 FQGNSA.

The gene calls are TRBV5-1 and TRBJ2-4; no definite D call. The CDR3 spans 14 residues. In germline, CDR1 is SGHRS, CDR2 YFSETQ. V gave up 1 base and J gave up 8 bases, with 13 bases separating them. CDR3 coding DNA: TGCGCCAGCAGCTTGCGGCCGGGTGGAGACATTCAGTACTTC. It specifies CASSLRPGGDIQYF. Full variable domain (remainder filled in from reference TRBV5-1 and TRBJ2-4): KAGVTQTPRYLIKTRGQQVTLSCSPISGHRSVSWYQQTPGQGLQFLFEYFSETQRNKGNFPGRFSGRQFSNSRSEMNVSTLELGDSALYLCASSLRPGGDIQYFGAGTRLSVL.

The chain couples TRBV4-3 to TRBJ1-1, with unresolved D. V dropped 6 bases and J dropped 3 bases, with 17 bases sitting between them. Germline V lookup: CDR1 LGHNA, CDR2 YSLEER. CDR3 length: 15 residues. The CDR3 region has the DNA TGCGCCAGCAGATACAGTACAGTTACCCACACTGAAGCTTTCTTT. Translating gives CASRYSTVTHTEAFF.

The chain links TRBV9 to TRBJ2-7, with 8 bases lining up with TRBD1. Trimming took 4 bases from V and 6 from J; bases not matched to a gene: 6. The CDR3 has 13 amino acids. CDR1 and CDR2 (germline): SGDLS, YYNGEE. CDR3 residues: CASSYRGAGEQYF. CDR3 coding DNA: TGTGCCAGCAGCTACAGGGGGGCTGGCGAGCAGTACTTC.

The chain joins TRBV7-8 to TRBJ2-1; D ambiguous. The germline V gene has CDR1 SGHVS and CDR2 FQNEAQ. CDR3 length equals 14 residues. Trimming removed 4 bases from V and 10 bases from J, with 17 bases in between. For the CDR3, the DNA is TGTGCCAGCAGCTCGGTAGCTTTGATGGAAGAGCAGTTCTTC. As protein: CASSSVALMEEQFF.

For this clone: This same CDR3 is encoded by further DNA sequences in the sample. V usage is TRBV28 and J usage is TRBJ2-5; 7 nucleotides agree with TRBD1. The CDR3 has 14 residues. Looked up from germline, CDR1 is MDHEN and CDR2 is SYDVKM. The J segment lost 1 base and the V segment lost 5 bases, leaving 4 bases of the junction unmatched. The CDR3 region has the DNA TGTGCCAGCAGTCCCCGGGACAGCCAAGAGACCCAGTACTTC. Protein: CASSPRDSQETQYF.

This chain links TRBV4-1 with TRBJ2-2, with 8 bases that match TRBD2. The CDR3 is 18 residues long. Germline assignment: CDR1 MGHRA and CDR2 YSYEKL. V shed 0 bases, J shed 0 bases, and the junction held 6 bases outside the gene matches. The CDR3 DNA follows: TGCGCCAGCAGCCAAGATGAGTTAGCGGGGCCGAACACCGGGGAGCTGTTTTTT. This translates into CASSQDELAGPNTGELFF.

V and J are TRBV29-1 and TRBJ2-7; TRBD2 aligns across 7 bases. With 5 bases clipped from V and 0 bases from J, the junction kept 7 bases outside the gene matches. This CDR3 is built from 14 residues. Per the germline V gene, CDR1 is SQVTM and CDR2 is ANQGSEA. CDR3 residues: CSVRWRESSYEQYF. CDR3 sequence (DNA): TGCAGCGTTCGTTGGCGGGAGAGCTCCTACGAGCAGTACTTC.

V is TRBV6-1 and J is TRBJ2-7; TRBD1 aligns across 10 bases. Per the germline V gene, CDR1 is MNHNS and CDR2 is SASEGT. V shed 4 bases and J 1 base; nucleotides not matched to a gene: 4. This CDR3 spans 15 amino acids. The CDR3 loop is CASSGGTGASYEQYF. CDR3 DNA sequence: TGTGCCAGCAGTGGAGGGACAGGGGCGTCCTACGAGCAGTACTTC.

The chain carries TRBV7-9 and TRBJ2-7; 10 nucleotides match TRBD2. The CDR3 runs 15 residues. Germline V CDR1 and CDR2: SEHNR, FQNEAQ (reference sequence). V dropped 5 bases and J dropped 2; count of bases not matched to a gene: 6. Here the CDR3 DNA reads TGTGCCAGCAGCGCCGCCGGGACTAGCGCCTACGAGCAGTACTTC. Translated: CASSAAGTSAYEQYF.

This chain's CDR3 is CSVEGTSGRISYNEQFF. The CDR3 DNA follows: TGCAGCGTTGAGGGAACTAGCGGGAGGATCTCCTACAATGAGCAGTTCTTC. This rearrangement joins TRBV29-1 to TRBJ2-1, with TRBD2 matching over 12 bases. Germline CDR1 is SQVTM and CDR2 is ANQGSEA. CDR3 length: 17 amino acids. V lost 3 bases, J lost 0 bases, and 6 bases stayed unmatched.

The chain recombines TRBV27 with TRBJ2-1; a weak D match, TRBD2 (5 bases). V was pared by 8 bases and J by 9 bases, with 8 bases between. The CDR3 has 10 residues. Germline V gene data show CDR1 as MNHEY and CDR2 as SMNVEV (reference sequence). In DNA form, the CDR3 reads TGTGCCAGCGGCCGGGGTGAGCAGTTCTTC. Amino acid sequence: CASGRGEQFF.

The chain joins TRBV19 to TRBJ2-1; D is perhaps TRBD2 (6 bases). Germline V gives CDR1 LNHDA, CDR2 SQIVND (reference sequence). Trimming pared 4 bases from V and 3 bases from J, leaving 10 bases between. This CDR3 region has 14 residues. The CDR3 bases are TGTGCCAGTAGTACCCGGGACTTCTACAATGAGCAGTTCTTC. Translated, it gives CASSTRDFYNEQFF.

CDR3 DNA: TGTGCCATTAGGGGGCCTGGAAACACCATATATTTT. Translation: CAIRGPGNTIYF. The chain employs TRBV19 and TRBJ1-3, with 7 bases fitting TRBD1. Trimming removed 10 bases from V and 2 bases from J; junction bases left unmatched: 2. The germline gives CDR1 LNHDA, CDR2 SQIVND (reference sequence). This CDR3 spans 12 amino acids.

The chain recombines TRBV9 with TRBJ2-1, with TRBD2 identical over 7 bases. This CDR3 comprises 16 residues. The germline V gene has CDR1 SGDLS and CDR2 YYNGEE. V lost 4 bases, J lost 5 bases, and 12 bases stayed unmatched. CDR3 sequence (DNA): TGTGCCAGCAGCCCCGGGGGTGGACTAGACCACAATGAGCAGTTCTTC. This sequence encodes CASSPGGGLDHNEQFF.

V and J are TRBV2 and TRBJ1-1; D ambiguous. CDR1 SNHLY and CDR2 FYNNEI come from the germline V gene. Trimming took 4 bases from V and 1 from J, leaving 13 bases between them. The CDR3 has 15 amino acids. In DNA form, the CDR3 reads TGTGCCAGCAGTGTCGGTCTACAGTCGAACACTGAAGCTTTCTTT. It encodes CASSVGLQSNTEAFF.

The V call is TRBV27, the J call TRBJ1-5, with 10 nucleotides matching TRBD1. Trimming at V came to 4 bases and at J to 6 bases, leaving 12 bases not matched to a gene. The germline V gene has CDR1 MNHEY and CDR2 SMNVEV (reference sequence). The CDR3 contains 17 residues. CDR3 DNA sequence: TGTGCCAGCAGTTCCCTCCAGACAGGGGGCAGGATTCAGCCCCAGCATTTT. Translating it yields CASSSLQTGGRIQPQHF.

CDR3 protein: CASSLSVAATNEKLFF. The CDR3 DNA is TGTGCCAGCAGCTTATCGGTCGCTGCAACTAATGAAAAACTGTTTTTT. The gene calls are TRBV7-8 and TRBJ1-4, with D unclear. CDR1 SGHVS and CDR2 FQNEAQ come from the germline V gene. This CDR3 contains 16 residues. Trimming shortened V by 2 bases and J by 0 bases, and 10 bases separated the two germline ends.

The V gene is TRBV9, the J gene TRBJ2-7; 9 bases agree with TRBD1. The CDR3 has 13 amino acids. V shed 3 bases and J 3 bases; nucleotides not matched to a gene: 1. CDR1 is SGDLS and CDR2 is YYNGEE in the germline V gene. The chain's CDR3 is CASSGGQGYEQYF. CDR3 DNA: TGTGCCAGCAGCGGGGGACAGGGCTACGAGCAGTACTTC.